This T cell receptor (beta chain) stems from a study of shared clonotypes between healthy human individuals. The method was immunoSEQ multiplex PCR; TCRdb's version includes in-frame clones alone and lacks a portion of them. The sample has some 2,500,000 clones, 92% seen once. With regard to this clone: The antigen is unknown.

The length of the CDR3 is 16 residues. Germline-derived CDR1 and CDR2 are SGHRS and YFSETQ. With 0 bases removed from V and 2 bases from J, the gap between germline ends came to 9 bases. Points from the study as a whole: With few donors, the genetic and exposure-history diversity represented was limited.

Sequencing was performed on naive CD4+ T cells from PBMCs. This sample's subset: CD45RA+ positively selected. This clonotype was obtained from a man aged 18-30 years in good health. Some clones in this sample may be carry-over from other donors' samples. V is TRBV5-1 and J is TRBJ2-6; D unclear. The CDR3 sequence: CASSLGSLAGANVLTF. CDR3 in DNA: TGCGCCAGCAGCTTGGGATCCCTGGCTGGGGCCAACGTCCTGACTTTC.